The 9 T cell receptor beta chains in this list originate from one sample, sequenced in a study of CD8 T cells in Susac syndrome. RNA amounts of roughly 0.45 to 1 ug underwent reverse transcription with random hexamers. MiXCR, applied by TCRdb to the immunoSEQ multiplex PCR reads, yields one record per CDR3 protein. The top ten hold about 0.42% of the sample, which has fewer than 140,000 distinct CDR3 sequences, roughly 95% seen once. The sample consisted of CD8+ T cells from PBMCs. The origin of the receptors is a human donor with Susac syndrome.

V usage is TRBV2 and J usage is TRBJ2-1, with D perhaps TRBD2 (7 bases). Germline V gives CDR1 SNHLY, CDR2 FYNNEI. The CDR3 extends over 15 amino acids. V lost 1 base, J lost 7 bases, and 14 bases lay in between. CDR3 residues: CASSEGGGLVNEQFF. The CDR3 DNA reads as TGTGCCAGCAGTGAAGGGGGGGGCCTGGTAAATGAGCAGTTCTTC.

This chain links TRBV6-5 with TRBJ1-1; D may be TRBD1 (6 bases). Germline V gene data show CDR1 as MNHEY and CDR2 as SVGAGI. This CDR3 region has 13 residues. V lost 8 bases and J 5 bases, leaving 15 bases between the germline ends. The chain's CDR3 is CASGRGRGTEAFF. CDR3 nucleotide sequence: TGTGCCAGCGGCCGGGGTAGGGGGACTGAAGCTTTCTTT.

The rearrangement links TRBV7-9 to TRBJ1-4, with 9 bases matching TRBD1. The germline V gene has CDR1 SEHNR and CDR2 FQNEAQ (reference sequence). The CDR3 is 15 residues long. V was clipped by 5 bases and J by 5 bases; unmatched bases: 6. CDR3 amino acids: CASSHPGTGNEKLFF. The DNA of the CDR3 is TGTGCCAGCAGCCACCCCGGGACAGGGAATGAAAAACTGTTTTTT. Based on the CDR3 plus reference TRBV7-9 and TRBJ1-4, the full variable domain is DTGVSQNPRHKITKRGQNVTFRCDPISEHNRLYWYRQTLGQGPEFLTYFQNEAQLEKSRLLSDRFSAERPKGSFSTLEIQRTEQGDSAMYLCASSHPGTGNEKLFFGSGTQLSVL.

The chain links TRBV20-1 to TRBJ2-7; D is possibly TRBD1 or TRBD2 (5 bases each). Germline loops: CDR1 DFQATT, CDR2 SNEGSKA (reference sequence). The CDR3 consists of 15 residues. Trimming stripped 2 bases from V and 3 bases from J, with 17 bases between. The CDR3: CSARKWGRIIYEQYF. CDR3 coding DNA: TGCAGTGCTAGAAAGTGGGGACGGATTATCTACGAGCAGTACTTC.

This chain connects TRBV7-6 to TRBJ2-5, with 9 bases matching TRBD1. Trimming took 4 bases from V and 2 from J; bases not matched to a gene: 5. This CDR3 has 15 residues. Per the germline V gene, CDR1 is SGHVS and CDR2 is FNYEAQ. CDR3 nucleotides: TGTGCCAGCAGCTATACGACAGGGGGACAAGAGACCCAGTACTTC. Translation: CASSYTTGGQETQYF. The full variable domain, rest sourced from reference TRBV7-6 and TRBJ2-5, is GAGVSQSPRYKVTKRGQDVALRCDPISGHVSLYWYRQALGQGPEFLTYFNYEAQQDKSGLPNDRFSAERPEGSISTLTIQRTEQRDSAMYRCASSYTTGGQETQYFGPGTRLLVL.

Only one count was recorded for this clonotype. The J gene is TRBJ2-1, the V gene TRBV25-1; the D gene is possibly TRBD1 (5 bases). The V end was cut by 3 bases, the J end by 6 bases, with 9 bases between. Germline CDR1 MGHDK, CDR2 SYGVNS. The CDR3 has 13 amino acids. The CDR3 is CASSDQGFNEQFF. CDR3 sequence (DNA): TGTGCCAGCAGTGATCAGGGTTTCAATGAGCAGTTCTTC.

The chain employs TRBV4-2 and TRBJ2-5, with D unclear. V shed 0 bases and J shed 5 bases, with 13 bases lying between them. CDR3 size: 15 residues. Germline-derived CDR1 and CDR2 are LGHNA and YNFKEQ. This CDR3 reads CASSQEPLSGETQYF. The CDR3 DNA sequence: TGTGCCAGCAGCCAAGAGCCACTAAGTGGCGAGACCCAGTACTTC.

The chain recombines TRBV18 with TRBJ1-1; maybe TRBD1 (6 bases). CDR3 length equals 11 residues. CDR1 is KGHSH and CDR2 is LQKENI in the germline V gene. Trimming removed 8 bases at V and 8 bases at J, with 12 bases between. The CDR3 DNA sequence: TGTGCCAGCAGCCCGGGGACAGAAGCTTTCTTT. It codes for CASSPGTEAFF.

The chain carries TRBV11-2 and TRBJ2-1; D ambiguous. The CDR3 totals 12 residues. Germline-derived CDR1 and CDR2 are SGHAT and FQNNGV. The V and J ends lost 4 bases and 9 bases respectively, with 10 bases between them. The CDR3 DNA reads TGTGCCAGCAGCTCTCATAGGCGTGAGCAGTTCTTC. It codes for CASSSHRREQFF.